This TCR beta chain was documented in a study of blood T cell repertoires in COVID-19. Measured with immunoSEQ multiplex PCR; TCRdb has only the in-frame clones, and not every one. The repertoire has 350,000 to 450,000 clones, roughly nine tenths of them found once; the top ten carry 0.95% to 1.2%. The sample holds a few counts of this clone. The sample was PBMCs or T cells enriched from blood (not recorded which). The receptor's source is a young man who had recovered from COVID-19.

CDR3 in DNA: TGTGCCAGCAGCTTGGTTGGAGATTTAGTGGGCTACACCTTC. As protein: CASSLVGDLVGYTF. The rearrangement uses TRBV5-4 and TRBJ1-2, with D unresolved. Germline V gene sequence: CDR1 SGHNT, CDR2 YYREEE (reference sequence). The CDR3 runs 14 residues. Trimming took 0 bases from V and 8 from J, leaving 14 bases between them.